This TCR beta chain was profiled in a study of T cell changes during pregnancy in multiple sclerosis (dated by TCRdb to about 2019). For context, the study as a whole: Changes in the T cell repertoire over the course of pregnancy were examined in this study in women with multiple sclerosis.

In its sample, this clone was seen once. Its antigen is not yet known. No much larger clone is present one base from it, and per-base qualities are unavailable. The cysteine opens and the phenylalanine closes a CDR3 of 15 amino acids. Only the CDR3 DNA is retained, 45 bases long and in frame from the first base. V is cut by 7 bases and J by 4 bases, and the space between the germline ends is 19 bases. The germline V gene gives CDR1 as SGHVS and CDR2 as FQNEAQ. Library creation used the immunoSEQ multiplex PCR assay. What TCRdb holds here is the immuneACCESS table cut down to in-frame rearrangements. Part of the clones is not present; checked against another copy, under half of the missing clones reflect an unresolved V gene, and the others are unexplained. In all, the sample holds tens of thousands of clones, and around 90% of those were seen once. The ten top clones hold 3.7% of the sample.

The receptor was isolated from a female donor in good health, enrolled as a control in a pregnancy study. Recombination connected TRBV7-8 to TRBJ1-2; possibly the D gene is TRBD1, per 6 matching bases. The input for sequencing was peripheral blood, taken after pregnancy. The CDR3 is CASNPRRQDPYGYTF. The DNA reads as follows: TGTGCCAGCAACCCCCGACGACAGGATCCCTATGGCTACACCTTC.